The 32 T cell receptor beta chains given below trace back to one sample, sequenced in a study of T cell repertoires in cytomegalovirus infection. TCRdb itself ran the reads through MiXCR, one entry per CDR3 protein. The profile shows approximately 470,000 distinct CDR3 sequences, roughly 42% of them singletons. Their target antigens are unknown. Here the sequenced sample was cultured PBMCs, taken from culture after CMV antigen stimulation. The receptor source for this set is a human donor in good health (CMV status not recorded). Some clones in this sample may be carry-over from other donors' samples.

This clonotype came up a few times. This chain joins TRBV7-2 and TRBJ1-1; D perhaps matches TRBD1 (5 bases). This CDR3 has 13 residues. Germline values: CDR1 SGHTA, CDR2 FQGNSA. The ends were cut back, 1 base at V and 6 bases at J, with 9 bases in the middle. The CDR3 sequence is CASSLEWGAEAFF. The CDR3 coding sequence is TGTGCCAGCAGCTTAGAGTGGGGGGCTGAAGCTTTCTTT. The variable domain in full, completed from reference TRBV7-2 and TRBJ1-1, reads GAGVSQSPSNKVTEKGKDVELRCDPISGHTALYWYRQSLGQGLEFLIYFQGNSAPDKSGLPSDRFSAERTGGSVSTLTIQRTQQEDSAVYLCASSLEWGAEAFFGQGTRLTVV.

This clonotype was detected only a few times. The chain recombines TRBV4-3 with TRBJ2-3, with a tentative D call TRBD2 (5 bases). The CDR3 totals 15 residues. The germline V gene has CDR1 LGHNA and CDR2 YSLEER. Trimming stripped 1 base from V and 2 bases from J, with 10 bases between. Here the CDR3 reads CASSQVAGLTDTQYF. DNA of the CDR3: TGCGCCAGCAGCCAAGTTGCGGGCCTCACAGATACGCAGTATTTT.

This chain joins TRBV7-9 and TRBJ2-7; possible D gene TRBD2, 6 bases. This CDR3 is 16 amino acids long. V lost 5 bases and J 2 bases, leaving 19 bases between the germline ends. Looked up from germline, CDR1 is SEHNR and CDR2 is FQNEAQ (reference sequence). This chain's CDR3 is CASSPSESGPTYEQYF. CDR3 coding DNA: TGTGCCAGCAGCCCTTCGGAAAGCGGGCCCACCTACGAGCAGTACTTC.

This clonotype was observed a handful of times. This chain links TRBV7-8 with TRBJ2-5, with D tentatively TRBD1 or TRBD2 (5 bases each). Trimming left V 4 bases short and J 5 bases short, with 11 bases between. CDR3 length: 13 amino acids. Per the germline V gene, CDR1 is SGHVS and CDR2 is FQNEAQ. The CDR3 DNA follows: TGTGCCAGCAGCTCCGAGGGGCGGGAGACCCAGTACTTC. It specifies CASSSEGRETQYF. Based on the CDR3 plus reference TRBV7-8 and TRBJ2-5, the full variable domain is GAGVSQSPRYKVAKRGQDVALRCDPISGHVSLFWYQQALGQGPEFLTYFQNEAQLDKSGLPSDRFFAERPEGSVSTLKIQRTQQEDSAVYLCASSSEGRETQYFGPGTRLLVL.

V is TRBV11-2 and J is TRBJ2-1; 8 bases agree with TRBD2. The V gene's germline CDR1 is SGHAT and CDR2 FQNNGV. Trimming at V came to 1 base and at J to 8 bases, leaving 10 bases not matched to a gene. The CDR3 extends over 16 amino acids. The CDR3 region is CASSLAGRGGYDEQFF. The CDR3 nucleotides read TGTGCCAGCAGCTTAGCCGGCCGGGGGGGCTATGATGAGCAGTTCTTC.

This chain links TRBV7-2 with TRBJ2-3; weak D call: TRBD1 (5 bases). Germline V gene data show CDR1 as SGHTA and CDR2 as FQGNSA. V was cut by 6 bases and J by 1 base, with 11 bases left in between. The CDR3 has 14 amino acids. The CDR3 sequence is CASSSVGGTDTQYF. The CDR3, as DNA: TGTGCCAGCAGTTCCGTAGGGGGCACAGATACGCAGTATTTT. Full variable domain (outside the CDR3, taken from reference TRBV7-2 and TRBJ2-3): GAGVSQSPSNKVTEKGKDVELRCDPISGHTALYWYRQSLGQGLEFLIYFQGNSAPDKSGLPSDRFSAERTGGSVSTLTIQRTQQEDSAVYLCASSSVGGTDTQYFGPGTRLTVL.

The chain recombines TRBV7-6 with TRBJ2-1, with D perhaps matching TRBD1 or TRBD2 (5 bases each). CDR1 and CDR2 (germline): SGHVS, FNYEAQ. Trimming removed 4 bases from V and 2 bases from J, with 18 bases in between. The length of the CDR3 is 17 residues. CDR3 sequence reads: CASSSIEPGRPYNEQFF. In DNA, the CDR3 is TGTGCCAGCAGCTCCATAGAGCCGGGACGGCCCTACAATGAGCAGTTCTTC.

This chain links TRBV20-1 with TRBJ1-6; TRBD1 is a possible D gene (5 bases). This CDR3 comprises 12 residues. From germline, CDR1 is DFQATT and CDR2 SNEGSKA (reference sequence). V lost 4 bases to trimming and J lost 8 bases, with 9 bases between them. The CDR3 region is CSAKVGDSPLHF. The DNA of the CDR3 is TGCAGTGCTAAGGTGGGGGATTCACCCCTCCACTTT.

J is TRBJ2-5 and V is TRBV6-2 or TRBV6-3, with 9 nucleotides matching TRBD2. V lost 0 bases, J lost 2 bases, and 16 bases stayed unmatched. Germline assignment: CDR1 MNHEY and CDR2 SVGEGT. The CDR3 runs 20 residues. CDR3: CASSYSTVAGGPGGQETQYF. The CDR3 nucleotides are TGTGCCAGCAGTTACTCGACGGTGGCGGGAGGGCCTGGGGGGCAAGAGACCCAGTACTTC.

The chain employs TRBV19 and TRBJ2-7; D possibly corresponds to TRBD2 (6 bases). This CDR3 spans 11 amino acids. CDR1 LNHDA and CDR2 SQIVND come from the germline V gene (reference sequence). With 11 bases removed from V and 4 bases from J, the gap between germline ends came to 12 bases. In DNA form, the CDR3 reads TGTGCCGTGGGGGGACCTTACGAGCAGTACTTC. Its protein product is CAVGGPYEQYF.

A few counts support this clonotype. V is TRBV6-1 and J is TRBJ2-5; 11 nucleotides agree with TRBD2. The V and J ends lost 2 bases and 1 base, in that order; junction bases with no gene match: 9. This CDR3 is built from 18 residues. Germline V gene lookup returns CDR1 MNHNS and CDR2 SASEGT. The CDR3 is CASSEYPLAGGIQETQYF. The CDR3 DNA sequence: TGTGCCAGCAGTGAATACCCCTTAGCGGGAGGGATCCAAGAGACCCAGTACTTC.

This clonotype was detected a few times. This sequence joins TRBV7-8 and TRBJ2-1; D possibly corresponds to TRBD2 (6 bases). There are 15 residues in the CDR3. V lost 2 bases and J 5 bases, leaving 13 bases between the germline ends. The germline V gene has CDR1 SGHVS and CDR2 FQNEAQ. In DNA, the CDR3 is TGTGCCAGCAGCTTATTGAGACTAGGCAACAATGAGCAGTTCTTC. It encodes CASSLLRLGNNEQFF.

V gene TRBV7-3 combines with J gene TRBJ2-5; D assignment may be TRBD1 or TRBD2 (5 bases each). Between the trimmed V and J ends, which lost 6 bases and 7 bases, there was a span of 18 bases. The CDR3 is 14 amino acids. Germline-derived CDR1 and CDR2 are SGHTA and FQGTGA. The CDR3 sequence: CASRPLAAQGTQYF. CDR3 nucleotide sequence: TGTGCCAGCAGACCTCTAGCAGCCCAGGGGACCCAGTACTTC.

This chain links TRBV6-1 with TRBJ1-5; tentative D call: TRBD1 (5 bases). Trimming took off 4 bases at V and 3 bases at J, with 13 bases between the two ends. The CDR3 consists of 15 residues. Germline loops: CDR1 MNHNS, CDR2 SASEGT. In DNA form, the CDR3 reads TGTGCCAGCAGTGGGGCGTGGGACCCCAATCAGCCCCAGCATTTT. The encoded protein is CASSGAWDPNQPQHF.

CDR3: CATSGGAMNTEAFF. The CDR3 bases are TGTGCCACCAGTGGAGGGGCTATGAACACTGAAGCTTTCTTT. The genes are TRBV24-1 and TRBJ1-1; tentatively, D is TRBD1 (5 bases). The CDR3 runs to 14 residues. Trimming cost V 5 bases and J 0 bases, with 9 bases left between them. CDR1 is KGHDR and CDR2 is SFDVKD in the germline V gene.

The gene calls are TRBV4-1 and TRBJ2-3; D is tentatively TRBD1 or TRBD2 (6 bases each). This CDR3 is 17 amino acids long. CDR1 is MGHRA, CDR2 YSYEKL, per germline. V shed 1 base and J shed 2 bases, with 16 bases lying between them. CDR3 protein: CASSQGVPGALTDTQYF. CDR3 in DNA: TGCGCCAGCAGCCAAGGGGTCCCGGGGGCGCTCACAGATACGCAGTATTTT.

The genes are TRBV7-2 and TRBJ2-5, with 12 bases lining up with TRBD2. CDR3 length: 15 amino acids. Germline lookup yields CDR1 SGHTA and CDR2 FQGNSA. V was pared by 3 bases and J by 4 bases, with 3 bases of the junction left unmatched. CDR3 nucleotide sequence: TGTGCCAGCAGCTTTGGACTAGCGGGGACAGAGACCCAGTACTTC. It specifies CASSFGLAGTETQYF.

This chain joins TRBV5-6 and TRBJ2-3, with D perhaps TRBD1 or TRBD2 (6 bases each). Trimming removed 8 bases from V and 0 bases from J, with 16 bases in between. Germline V lookup: CDR1 SGHDT, CDR2 YYEEEE. CDR3 length equals 15 residues. This CDR3 reads CASAPGAASTDTQYF. The CDR3 coding sequence is TGTGCCAGTGCCCCGGGGGCCGCTAGCACAGATACGCAGTATTTT.

The chain carries TRBV12-3 or TRBV12-4 and TRBJ1-1; no firm D call. This CDR3 comprises 13 residues. The ends were cut back, 3 bases at V and 2 bases at J, with 7 bases in the middle. CDR3 residues: CASSFIFNTEAFF. CDR3 nucleotides: TGTGCCAGCAGTTTTATCTTCAACACTGAAGCTTTCTTT.

The chain links TRBV5-1 to TRBJ2-3, with D uncertain. Trimming removed 0 bases at V and 4 bases at J, with 12 bases between. Per the germline V gene, CDR1 is SGHRS and CDR2 is YFSETQ. The CDR3 runs 15 residues. Here the CDR3 DNA reads TGCGCCAGCAGCTTGGGGGAACCCAAATCAGATACGCAGTATTTT. This codes for CASSLGEPKSDTQYF.

The chain links TRBV7-2 to TRBJ2-1, with D perhaps TRBD2 (5 bases). Germline assignment: CDR1 SGHTA and CDR2 FQGNSA. V dropped 1 base and J dropped 1 base, with 8 bases sitting between them. The CDR3 is 15 residues long. The CDR3, as DNA: TGTGCCAGCAGCTTAGTGGGGAGATCCTACAATGAGCAGTTCTTC. It specifies CASSLVGRSYNEQFF.

V is TRBV7-2 and J is TRBJ1-1; D unclear. The CDR3 length is 15 residues. The V end was cut by 1 base, the J end by 2 bases, with 11 bases between. The germline V gene encodes CDR1 SGHTA and CDR2 FQGNSA. CDR3 nucleotide sequence: TGTGCCAGCAGCTTAGTGGATCTGGCCAACACTGAAGCTTTCTTT. Translated: CASSLVDLANTEAFF.

This clonotype occurred many times. V usage is TRBV7-8 and J usage is TRBJ2-1, with D perhaps TRBD2 (5 bases). V lost 5 bases and J lost 5, with 16 bases in between. Germline V gives CDR1 SGHVS, CDR2 FQNEAQ. There are 15 residues in the CDR3. CDR3: CASSRAAERDNEQFF. For the CDR3, the DNA is TGTGCCAGCAGCCGAGCGGCCGAGAGAGACAATGAGCAGTTCTTC.

This chain connects TRBV20-1 to TRBJ2-6; no clear D gene. The length of the CDR3 is 16 residues. Per the germline V gene, CDR1 is DFQATT and CDR2 is SNEGSKA (reference sequence). The V end was cut by 6 bases, the J end by 0 bases, with 15 bases between. The CDR3 coding sequence is TGCAGTGCCACCGAGTCAGGCGACTCTGGGGCCAACGTCCTGACTTTC. It specifies CSATESGDSGANVLTF.

This clonotype was detected only a few times. The chain has TRBV7-9 and TRBJ2-6; 8 nucleotides line up with TRBD1. The V and J ends lost 4 bases and 0 bases, in that order; junction bases with no gene match: 2. Germline-derived CDR1 and CDR2 are SEHNR and FQNEAQ (reference sequence). CDR3 length equals 16 residues. The CDR3 DNA reads TGTGCCAGCAGCTCAGGGGGCCCCTCTGGGGCCAACGTCCTGACTTTC. Protein: CASSSGGPSGANVLTF.

V usage is TRBV7-9 and J usage is TRBJ2-7; possible D gene TRBD2, 5 bases. The CDR3 runs to 15 residues. Trimming stripped 8 bases from V and 2 bases from J, with 19 bases between. Per germline, CDR1 SEHNR and CDR2 FQNEAQ (reference sequence). CDR3 protein: CASLPSGVVAYEQYF. The CDR3 DNA follows: TGTGCCAGCCTCCCATCCGGGGTAGTTGCCTACGAGCAGTACTTC.

The V and J genes are TRBV10-3 and TRBJ1-1; 12 bases are shared with TRBD1. CDR1 and CDR2 from the germline V gene are ENHRY and SYGVKD. The junction had 9 bases not matched to a gene; V was cut back by 6 bases and J by 10 bases. This CDR3 is built from 14 residues. The CDR3 sequence: CAIRAGTGGAAAFF. In nucleotides, the CDR3 is TGTGCCATCAGGGCCGGGACAGGGGGCGCAGCAGCTTTCTTT.

The V call is TRBV29-1, the J call TRBJ1-6; perhaps TRBD1 as D (5 bases). V dropped 4 bases and J dropped 10 bases, with 11 bases sitting between them. Germline-derived CDR1 and CDR2 are SQVTM and ANQGSEA. The CDR3 has 12 residues. The CDR3, as DNA: TGCAGCGTTGGGGACTCCGGATCACCCCTCCACTTT. Translated, it gives CSVGDSGSPLHF.

This clonotype has a count of ten or more. The chain links TRBV7-2 to TRBJ1-2; 7 bases align to TRBD1. The CDR3 covers 13 residues. The V segment lost 6 bases and the J segment 2 bases; nucleotides outside the gene matches: 3. CDR1 SGHTA and CDR2 FQGNSA come from the germline V gene. In DNA form, the CDR3 reads TGTGCCAGCAGTCAACAGGGGAACTATGGCTACACCTTC. This translates into CASSQQGNYGYTF.

This clonotype has only a few counts. The chain uses TRBV20-1 and TRBJ1-3; 7 bases are a match to TRBD1. This CDR3 is built from 13 residues. The germline gives CDR1 DFQATT, CDR2 SNEGSKA (reference sequence). The junction had 1 base not matched to a gene; V was cut back by 4 bases and J by 1 base. The CDR3 coding sequence is TGCAGTGCTATGGACAGGTCTGGAAACACCATATATTTT. This sequence encodes CSAMDRSGNTIYF.

The genes are TRBV15 and TRBJ2-4; weak D call: TRBD2 (6 bases). Germline V lookup: CDR1 LNHNV, CDR2 YYDKDF (reference sequence). This CDR3 is 16 amino acids long. Trimming took 1 base from V and 2 from J, leaving 12 bases between them. The CDR3 DNA sequence: TGTGCCACCAGCAGAGGAAGCTGGGACTCCAAAAACATTCAGTACTTC. Protein: CATSRGSWDSKNIQYF.

A few counts support this clonotype. V gene TRBV27 combines with J gene TRBJ2-4; D is perhaps TRBD1 (5 bases). V gave up 5 bases and J gave up 0 bases, with 20 bases separating them. The CDR3 sequence is 18 residues long. Germline V CDR1 and CDR2: MNHEY, SMNVEV (reference sequence). CDR3 nucleotide sequence: TGTGCCAGCAGTCCCATGACATGGGGCGGCCAAGCCAAAAACATTCAGTACTTC. It codes for CASSPMTWGGQAKNIQYF.